One T cell receptor beta chain is described in this entry. This could be a read error, since a much larger clone is one nucleotide away. The CDR3 is 12 residues long. Between the trimmed V and J ends, which lost 6 bases and 3 bases, there was a span of 9 bases. The germline V gene encodes CDR1 SQVTM and CDR2 ANQGSEA. The library targeted TCRbeta and was prepared with unique molecular identifiers. TCRdb reprocessed the PCR reads with MiXCR, giving one entry per CDR3 protein. The sample has about 690,000 distinct CDR3 sequences, around 16% seen once. This sample was taken from a study of T-cell reconstitution after alpha-beta-depleted transplantation in children.

The chain links TRBV29-1 to TRBJ1-5, with D uncertain. This TCR was recovered from a human donor who donated a stem cell graft to a child with acute myeloid leukemia. This specimen was PBMCs from the stem cell graft donor, taken from the stem cell graft. DNA for the CDR3: TGCAGCGTAGTGGATAACAATCAGCCCCAGCATTTT. Its protein is CSVVDNNQPQHF.